Listed here are 26 T cell receptor beta chains from one sample, sequenced in a study of T cells after yellow fever vaccination. One entry per CDR3 protein, called by TCRdb with MiXCR from the 5' RACE reads. The sample comprises around 600,000 distinct CDR3 sequences, more than 9% of which are singletons, and around 14% rests with the top ten. The sample here was PBMCs, taken on the day of the yellow fever booster vaccination. These receptors all come from a man aged 25-40 years who received the YFV17D yellow fever vaccine.

The chain combines TRBV5-5 with TRBJ1-1; 8 positions match TRBD1. Looked up from germline, CDR1 is SGHKS and CDR2 is YYEKEE (reference sequence). Trimming cost V 2 bases and J 4 bases; bases outside gene matches: 7. The CDR3 contains 15 residues. CDR3 region: CASSLQGVSVTEAFF. The CDR3, as DNA: TGTGCCAGCAGCTTACAGGGGGTATCTGTCACTGAAGCTTTCTTT.

This clonotype came up many times. The rearrangement joins TRBV7-8 to TRBJ1-1, with D unclear. The CDR3 consists of 15 residues. V shed 5 bases and J shed 0 bases, with 13 bases lying between them. Germline V gene data show CDR1 as SGHVS and CDR2 as FQNEAQ. The CDR3 region is CASSPEQTMNTEAFF. The CDR3 nucleotides read TGTGCCAGCAGCCCAGAGCAAACGATGAACACTGAAGCTTTCTTT.

This clonotype was recorded at least ten times. This sequence joins TRBV7-2 and TRBJ2-3, with D uncertain. Per the germline V gene, CDR1 is SGHTA and CDR2 is FQGNSA. The CDR3 loop spans 14 amino acids. The V and J ends lost 3 bases and 0 bases respectively, with 7 bases between them. CDR3 amino acids: CASSFGPSTDTQYF. For the CDR3, the DNA is TGTGCCAGCAGCTTCGGTCCTAGCACAGATACGCAGTATTTT.

J is TRBJ2-1 and V is TRBV24-1, with D perhaps TRBD1 or TRBD2 (5 bases each). The CDR3 spans 12 residues. Germline values: CDR1 KGHDR, CDR2 SFDVKD. V shed 4 bases and J shed 8 bases, with 8 bases lying between them. The CDR3 nucleotides are TGTGCCACCAGTGAGGGGGTAGATGAGCAGTTCTTC. Translating gives CATSEGVDEQFF.

The chain carries TRBV9 and TRBJ2-6, with a tentative D call TRBD1 (7 bases). The CDR3 loop spans 14 amino acids. The V end was cut by 0 bases, the J end by 16 bases, with 17 bases between. Germline CDR1 SGDLS, CDR2 YYNGEE. CDR3 in amino acids: CASSVEAGQRELTF. Written as DNA, the CDR3 is TGTGCCAGCAGCGTAGAGGCGGGACAGCGTGAGCTGACTTTC.

This chain connects TRBV9 to TRBJ1-4; D call uncertain. V was clipped by 4 bases and J by 3 bases, with 10 bases between them. Germline CDR1 SGDLS, CDR2 YYNGEE. CDR3 size: 14 residues. The CDR3 coding sequence is TGTGCCAGCAGCCCACCGGACGCTAATGAAAAACTGTTTTTT. Protein product: CASSPPDANEKLFF.

V is TRBV5-1 and J is TRBJ2-7, with a possible D match to TRBD2 (5 bases). Per germline, CDR1 SGHRS and CDR2 YFSETQ. V lost 2 bases, J lost 1 base, and 10 bases lay in between. CDR3 length equals 14 residues. The CDR3 nucleotides read TGCGCCAGCAGCTTAGGAGGCTTTTCCTACGAGCAGTACTTC. This gives the protein CASSLGGFSYEQYF.

The J gene is TRBJ2-1, the V gene TRBV20-1; TRBD1 matches at 10 bases. The CDR3 totals 16 residues. Germline assignment: CDR1 DFQATT and CDR2 SNEGSKA (reference sequence). V lost 5 bases to trimming and J lost 1 base; unmatched junction nucleotides: 8. The CDR3 protein is CSAYNDRGLSYNEQFF. CDR3 in DNA: TGCAGTGCTTACAATGACAGGGGGCTATCCTACAATGAGCAGTTCTTC.

A few counts support this clonotype. J is TRBJ2-1 and V is TRBV19, with D possibly TRBD1 on 6 matching bases. The V end was cut by 3 bases, the J end by 8 bases, with 11 bases between. Germline values: CDR1 LNHDA, CDR2 SQIVND (reference sequence). The CDR3 totals 13 residues. The CDR3 spells CASSIPGAYEQFF. CDR3 coding DNA: TGTGCCAGTAGTATTCCAGGGGCCTATGAGCAGTTCTTC.

The sample holds many counts of this clonotype. The chain has TRBV6-1 and TRBJ2-7; TRBD1 matches at 8 bases. With 7 bases clipped from V and 7 bases from J, the junction kept 12 bases outside the gene matches. The CDR3 spans 14 residues. Germline V gives CDR1 MNHNS, CDR2 SASEGT. The CDR3 DNA reads TGTGCCAGCACCTCCGGGACAGGCGTCTATGAGCAGTACTTC. This translates into CASTSGTGVYEQYF.

This clonotype was seen a handful of times. The V gene is TRBV6-1, the J gene TRBJ2-3, with 7 nucleotides matching TRBD2. Germline loops: CDR1 MNHNS, CDR2 SASEGT. Germline trimming cut 6 bases from V and 5 bases from J; bases unmatched to any gene: 11. This CDR3 contains 15 residues. The CDR3 nucleotides are TGTGCCAGCAGATCGACGACTAGCCGTGGAGATACGCAGTATTTT. This encodes CASRSTTSRGDTQYF.

The chain carries TRBV6-5 and TRBJ2-1, with D hard to call. The CDR3 runs to 15 residues. Germline V gene data show CDR1 as MNHEY and CDR2 as SVGAGI. With 0 bases removed from V and 6 bases from J, the gap between germline ends came to 12 bases. The CDR3 is CASSYSTEALNEQFF. For the CDR3, the DNA is TGTGCCAGCAGTTACTCGACCGAGGCCCTCAATGAGCAGTTCTTC.

This clonotype came up a few times. This sequence joins TRBV4-1 and TRBJ2-1; 9 positions agree with TRBD2. V gave up 3 bases and J gave up 3 bases; unmatched junction bases: 6. The germline CDR1 and CDR2 sequences are MGHRA and YSYEKL. The CDR3 is 16 amino acids. CDR3 amino acids: CASSQVAGALYNEQFF. The CDR3 DNA reads as TGCGCCAGCAGCCAGGTAGCGGGAGCCCTCTACAATGAGCAGTTCTTC.

This clonotype was seen a handful of times. The genes are TRBV10-2 and TRBJ1-1; D is ambiguous. V was cut by 4 bases and J by 0 bases, with 6 bases left in between. This CDR3 has 13 amino acids. The germline gives CDR1 WSHSY, CDR2 SAAADI. The CDR3 spells CASSGYMNTEAFF. CDR3 nucleotide sequence: TGCGCCAGCAGTGGGTACATGAACACTGAAGCTTTCTTT.

The chain carries TRBV7-8 and TRBJ2-1; D may match TRBD1 or TRBD2 (6 bases each). The germline gives CDR1 SGHVS, CDR2 FQNEAQ. V lost 5 bases to trimming and J lost 7 bases, with 21 bases between them. The CDR3 runs 16 residues. The CDR3 coding sequence is TGTGCCAGCAGCCAGGAGTTCGGGGGCTGGGTAAATGAGCAGTTCTTC. Protein product: CASSQEFGGWVNEQFF.

The J gene is TRBJ2-3, the V gene TRBV7-2; D may be TRBD1 (5 bases). Germline V CDR1 and CDR2: SGHTA, FQGNSA. Trimming shortened V by 5 bases and J by 5 bases, and 14 bases separated the two germline ends. The CDR3 covers 14 residues. The CDR3 is CASSPRRGQDTQYF. The CDR3 DNA is TGTGCCAGCAGCCCCCGGAGAGGACAAGATACGCAGTATTTT.

This clonotype has a handful of counts. The gene calls are TRBV10-2 and TRBJ2-1; 11 nucleotides agree with TRBD2. The length of the CDR3 is 15 residues. Germline loops: CDR1 WSHSY, CDR2 SAAADI. The trim removed 2 bases at V and 9 bases at J, leaving 6 bases unmatched. The CDR3 is CASSEVTSGSAEQFF. The CDR3 DNA reads as TGCGCCAGCAGTGAGGTCACTAGCGGGAGCGCTGAGCAGTTCTTC.

The J gene is TRBJ2-7, the V gene TRBV29-1, with 10 bases fitting TRBD2. With 7 bases clipped from V and 1 base from J, the junction kept 4 bases outside the gene matches. This CDR3 is 13 amino acids long. Germline V gene data show CDR1 as SQVTM and CDR2 as ANQGSEA. The CDR3 reads CSAGLANSYEQYF. The CDR3 bases are TGCAGCGCGGGACTAGCGAATTCCTACGAGCAGTACTTC.

The chain has TRBV2 and TRBJ2-3, with D perhaps TRBD1 (6 bases). V was clipped by 9 bases and J by 0 bases, with 13 bases between them. This CDR3 is 14 amino acids long. From germline, CDR1 is SNHLY and CDR2 FYNNEI. In nucleotides, the CDR3 is TGTGCCAGATCCGGGACACCCAGCACAGATACGCAGTATTTT. Amino acid sequence: CARSGTPSTDTQYF.

This clonotype was seen more than once but under ten times. The chain joins TRBV29-1 to TRBJ2-3, with a possible D match to TRBD1 (6 bases). Trimming stripped 6 bases from V and 2 bases from J, with 15 bases between. The germline gives CDR1 SQVTM, CDR2 ANQGSEA. The length of the CDR3 is 14 residues. The CDR3 reads CSVTRGIPTDTQYF. The CDR3 nucleotides read TGCAGCGTGACCAGGGGAATTCCCACAGATACGCAGTATTTT.

This chain connects TRBV6-5 to TRBJ1-2, with D perhaps matching TRBD1 (6 bases). The length of the CDR3 is 14 residues. Per germline, CDR1 MNHEY and CDR2 SVGAGI. V lost 2 bases and J lost 4, with 11 bases in between. The CDR3 nucleotides are TGTGCCAGCAGTTACGGGCAGGGGCCCTATGGCTACACCTTC. This codes for CASSYGQGPYGYTF.

This chain connects TRBV29-1 to TRBJ2-3; D uncertain. Germline loops: CDR1 SQVTM, CDR2 ANQGSEA. Deletions cut 5 bases from V and 2 bases from J, with 8 bases between. CDR3 length: 12 amino acids. The CDR3 loop is CSVLQNTDTQYF. The CDR3 DNA follows: TGCAGCGTTTTACAGAACACAGATACGCAGTATTTT.

The J gene is TRBJ2-1, the V gene TRBV7-2; D is uncertain. V lost 4 bases, J lost 4 bases, and 14 bases lay in between. The CDR3 covers 15 residues. Germline lookup yields CDR1 SGHTA and CDR2 FQGNSA. CDR3 bases: TGTGCCAGCAGCTCCCGAGATCGCAGATACAATGAGCAGTTCTTC. Its protein is CASSSRDRRYNEQFF.

The chain has TRBV20-1 and TRBJ2-1, with D unclear. CDR1 is DFQATT, CDR2 SNEGSKA, per germline (reference sequence). This CDR3 comprises 13 residues. The V end lost 0 bases, the J end lost 12 bases, and 15 bases lay between the germline ends. The CDR3 protein is CSARDPLSPVQFF. The CDR3 nucleotides read TGCAGTGCTAGAGATCCGCTTAGCCCGGTGCAGTTCTTC.

The chain combines TRBV6-2 or TRBV6-3 with TRBJ2-3, with 7 bases fitting TRBD2. Per the germline V gene, CDR1 is MNHEY and CDR2 is SVGEGT. The V gene end was trimmed by 4 bases and the J gene end by 4 bases; junction bases not matched to a gene: 5. The CDR3 totals 14 residues. DNA for the CDR3: TGTGCCAGCAGTTTGGGACTAACATCAGATACGCAGTATTTT. Translation: CASSLGLTSDTQYF.

The CDR3 protein is CSARDMGHGTYEQYF. CDR3 in DNA: TGCAGTGCTAGAGATATGGGGCACGGAACCTACGAGCAGTACTTC. V is TRBV20-1 and J is TRBJ2-7, with D possibly TRBD1 on 5 matching bases. V lost 0 bases and J 2 bases, leaving 14 bases between the germline ends. The CDR3 length is 15 residues. CDR1 is DFQATT and CDR2 is SNEGSKA in the germline V gene (reference sequence).